What follows are 20 T cell receptor beta chains derived from one specimen sequenced in a study of shared clonotypes between healthy human individuals. TCRdb keeps only in-frame clones here, not all; method: immunoSEQ multiplex PCR. The sample yields 2,500,000 or so clones, 93% seen once. Sequencing was carried out using naive CD4+ T cells from PBMCs. Subset meaning: CD45RA+ positively selected. These receptors all stem from a man aged 18 to 30 in good health. Some clones in this sample may be carry-over from other donors' samples.

The V and J genes are TRBV28 and TRBJ1-1; D remains unclear. V lost 0 bases and J lost 4, with 15 bases in between. CDR3 length: 16 residues. Germline CDR1 and CDR2: MDHEN and SYDVKM. CDR3 DNA: TGTGCCAGCAGTTTATGGCCGTCACGAGGCGGCACTGAAGCTTTCTTT. Translation: CASSLWPSRGGTEAFF.

The chain links TRBV28 to TRBJ1-1; 10 bases line up with TRBD1. The V gene's germline CDR1 is MDHEN and CDR2 SYDVKM. With 7 bases clipped from V and 4 bases from J, the junction kept 9 bases outside the gene matches. The CDR3 runs 15 residues. The CDR3 region has the DNA TGTGCCAGCACTCCGGGACAGGGGTGGAGCACTGAAGCTTTCTTT. It specifies CASTPGQGWSTEAFF.

The chain joins TRBV25-1 to TRBJ2-6, with D possibly matching TRBD2 (5 bases). The germline V and J ends were trimmed by 8 bases and 4 bases, with 15 bases remaining between them. The CDR3 sequence is 15 residues long. Germline V gives CDR1 MGHDK, CDR2 SYGVNS. This CDR3 reads CASSHGVWGANVLTF. The CDR3 DNA reads as TGTGCCAGCTCTCACGGGGTTTGGGGGGCCAACGTCCTGACTTTC.

The chain joins TRBV7-3 to TRBJ1-1; the match to TRBD1 covers 7 bases. The CDR3 extends over 14 amino acids. The trim removed 5 bases at V and 6 bases at J, leaving 9 bases unmatched. Per the germline V gene, CDR1 is SGHTA and CDR2 is FQGTGA. This CDR3 reads CASSPHRGNAEAFF. CDR3 nucleotides: TGTGCCAGCAGCCCCCACAGGGGCAACGCTGAAGCTTTCTTT.

The rearrangement joins TRBV6-6 to TRBJ2-1; TRBD2 matches 13 bases. CDR1 is MNHNY, CDR2 SVGAGI, per germline (reference sequence). This CDR3 region has 15 residues. With 5 bases clipped from V and 6 bases from J, the junction kept 4 bases outside the gene matches. This CDR3 is CASSQRTSGSNEQFF. The DNA of the CDR3 is TGTGCCAGCAGTCAAAGGACTAGCGGGAGCAATGAGCAGTTCTTC.

This clone was detected once. The V and J genes are TRBV7-8 and TRBJ2-1, with TRBD2 matching 10 bases. Germline V gene data show CDR1 as SGHVS and CDR2 as FQNEAQ. The V segment lost 3 bases and the J segment 8 bases; nucleotides outside the gene matches: 1. The CDR3 has 13 residues. CDR3 sequence reads: CASSFLAGDEQFF. The CDR3 DNA reads TGTGCCAGCAGCTTCCTAGCGGGAGATGAGCAGTTCTTC.

This chain joins TRBV5-5 and TRBJ1-1; TRBD1 is a possible D gene (5 bases). Trimming removed 3 bases at V and 11 bases at J, with 20 bases between. Germline-derived CDR1 and CDR2 are SGHKS and YYEKEE (reference sequence). CDR3 size: 14 residues. In DNA, the CDR3 is TGTGCCAGCAGCTCAGCGGACACCGTAGGTTACGCTTTCTTT. Translation gives CASSSADTVGYAFF.

The chain employs TRBV19 and TRBJ2-2; either TRBD1 or TRBD2 may supply D (5 bases each). Trimming took 4 bases from V and 5 from J, leaving 14 bases between them. The CDR3 contains 15 residues. Germline CDR1 is LNHDA and CDR2 is SQIVND (reference sequence). CDR3 protein: CASSRGRPGTGELFF. For the CDR3, the DNA is TGTGCCAGTAGTAGGGGACGCCCTGGGACCGGGGAGCTGTTTTTT.

The chain combines TRBV5-5 with TRBJ1-1, with a tentative D call TRBD1 (6 bases). CDR3 size: 15 residues. The V gene's germline CDR1 is SGHKS and CDR2 YYEKEE (reference sequence). V lost 0 bases and J lost 6, with 15 bases in between. CDR3 DNA sequence: TGTGCCAGCAGCTTGGGTGCAGGGGTGGGCTCTGAAGCTTTCTTT. This encodes CASSLGAGVGSEAFF.

The gene calls are TRBV19 and TRBJ2-7; possible D gene TRBD1, 5 bases. The CDR3 extends over 15 amino acids. V lost 5 bases and J lost 6, with 20 bases in between. Germline V lookup: CDR1 LNHDA, CDR2 SQIVND (reference sequence). As DNA, the CDR3 is TGTGCCAGTAGTCCCCCTGGGGCTAGGACGGGCGAGCAGTACTTC. This translates into CASSPPGARTGEQYF.

The genes are TRBV5-1 and TRBJ1-2; D is unresolved. Looked up from germline, CDR1 is SGHRS and CDR2 is YFSETQ. V lost 0 bases and J 6 bases, leaving 9 bases between the germline ends. CDR3 length equals 13 residues. The CDR3 DNA sequence: TGCGCCAGCAGCTTGGGAACAGTGGATGGCTACACCTTC. This gives the protein CASSLGTVDGYTF.

CDR3 amino acids: CASSFPKQDTQYF. The CDR3 coding sequence is TGTGCCAGCAGCTTTCCCAAACAAGATACGCAGTATTTT. The chain combines TRBV5-4 with TRBJ2-3; D remains unclear. In germline, CDR1 is SGHNT, CDR2 YYREEE (reference sequence). V shed 2 bases and J shed 5 bases, with 9 bases lying between them. This CDR3 contains 13 residues.

V and J are TRBV5-6 and TRBJ2-3; D is perhaps TRBD1 (6 bases). Trimming pared 4 bases from V and 6 bases from J, leaving 15 bases between. The CDR3 extends over 14 amino acids. Germline assignment: CDR1 SGHDT and CDR2 YYEEEE. The CDR3 coding sequence is TGTGCCAGCAGCCCCAGGGGCTTAAGGGATACGCAGTATTTT. This translates into CASSPRGLRDTQYF.

Of note for this clone: The junction and the germline gene differ at one end; a read error may be behind it. V usage is TRBV5-1 and J usage is TRBJ2-5; 11 bases agree with TRBD2. Germline V gene lookup returns CDR1 SGHRS and CDR2 YFSETQ. The CDR3 length is 19 residues. CDR3 in DNA: TGCGCCAGCAGCTCCACCATGGCGTCGGAGACGGGACTAGCGGCCCCATCAGACTTC. Protein product: CASSSTMASETGLAAPSDF.

This clone has just one count. The V and J genes are TRBV28 and TRBJ2-2; D gene uncertain. This CDR3 is 12 amino acids long. The V gene lost 4 bases and the J gene lost 7 bases, with 7 bases spanning the gap. CDR1 MDHEN and CDR2 SYDVKM come from the germline V gene. In DNA, the CDR3 is TGTGCCAGCAGTTCCCCCTTCGGGGAGCTGTTTTTT. Amino acids: CASSSPFGELFF.

This chain uses TRBV18 with TRBJ1-1; a weak D match, TRBD1 (5 bases). Trimming took 5 bases from V and 10 from J, leaving 20 bases between them. There are 14 residues in the CDR3. Germline CDR1 KGHSH, CDR2 LQKENI. Here the CDR3 reads CASSARVQAGGAFF. CDR3 nucleotide sequence: TGTGCCAGCTCAGCCAGAGTCCAGGCGGGGGGAGCTTTCTTT.

The V and J genes are TRBV7-3 and TRBJ1-1; TRBD1 aligns across 7 bases. From germline, CDR1 is SGHTA and CDR2 FQGTGA. Trimming cost V 1 base and J 5 bases; bases outside gene matches: 10. The CDR3 contains 16 residues. Here the CDR3 DNA reads TGTGCCAGCAGCTTAAAGGGTGGGGACAGCAGGACTGAAGCTTTCTTT. It translates to CASSLKGGDSRTEAFF. Supplemented by reference TRBV7-3 and TRBJ1-1, the full variable domain reads GAGVSQTPSNKVTEKGKYVELRCDPISGHTALYWYRQSLGQGPEFLIYFQGTGAADDSGLPNDRFFAVRPEGSVSTLKIQRTERGDSAVYLCASSLKGGDSRTEAFFGQGTRLTVV.

On this clone: An end of the junction does not agree with germline; a read error may underlie this. The chain has TRBV5-4 and TRBJ1-2, with D tentatively TRBD1 (6 bases). Germline lookup yields CDR1 SGHNT and CDR2 YYREEE (reference sequence). The CDR3 is made up of 15 amino acids. The CDR3 is CASRLVGGRRSGYTF. Here the CDR3 DNA reads TGTGCCAGCAGGTTGGTTGGGGGGCGCAGGAGTGGCTACACCTTC.

This CDR3 is CASSPPAYEQYF. The CDR3 DNA reads as TGCGCCAGCAGCCCCCCCGCCTACGAGCAGTACTTC. The rearrangement links TRBV5-1 to TRBJ2-7; the D is unclear. The V gene's germline CDR1 is SGHRS and CDR2 YFSETQ. V lost 4 bases and J lost 2, with 7 bases in between. The CDR3 has 12 residues.

The rearrangement joins TRBV6-4 to TRBJ2-3; TRBD2 agrees at 7 bases. CDR3 length: 14 residues. V lost 2 bases and J lost 2; bases outside the gene matches: 1. Germline CDR1 is MRHNA and CDR2 is SNTAGT. CDR3: CASSDGRATDTQYF. DNA of the CDR3: TGTGCCAGCAGTGACGGGAGGGCCACAGATACGCAGTATTTT.